The clone carrying this T cell receptor (beta chain) was picked up a small number of times. The antigen is not known. These data are taken from a study of T cell repertoires in cytomegalovirus infection. The study, taken as a whole, reports: The cumulative frequency of public TCR beta families distinguished individuals who carried CMV together with the relevant HLA.

MiXCR, applied by TCRdb to the reads, yields one record per CDR3 protein. Of some 800,000 distinct CDR3 sequences listed, about 30% are singletons. The germline V and J ends were trimmed by 3 bases and 4 bases, with 15 bases remaining between them. Germline CDR1 SGHAT, CDR2 FQNNGV. There are 15 residues in the CDR3. The specimen comprised cultured CD8+ T cells from PBMCs, sampled from culture after CMV antigen stimulation. This clonotype was obtained from a human donor in good health (CMV status not recorded). Some clones in this sample may be carry-over from other donors' samples. The V call is TRBV11-2, the J call TRBJ2-5, with a weak D call TRBD1 (6 bases). This CDR3 is CASSFGRAGAETQYF. CDR3 nucleotide sequence: TGTGCCAGCAGCTTCGGTAGGGCAGGGGCAGAGACCCAGTACTTC.